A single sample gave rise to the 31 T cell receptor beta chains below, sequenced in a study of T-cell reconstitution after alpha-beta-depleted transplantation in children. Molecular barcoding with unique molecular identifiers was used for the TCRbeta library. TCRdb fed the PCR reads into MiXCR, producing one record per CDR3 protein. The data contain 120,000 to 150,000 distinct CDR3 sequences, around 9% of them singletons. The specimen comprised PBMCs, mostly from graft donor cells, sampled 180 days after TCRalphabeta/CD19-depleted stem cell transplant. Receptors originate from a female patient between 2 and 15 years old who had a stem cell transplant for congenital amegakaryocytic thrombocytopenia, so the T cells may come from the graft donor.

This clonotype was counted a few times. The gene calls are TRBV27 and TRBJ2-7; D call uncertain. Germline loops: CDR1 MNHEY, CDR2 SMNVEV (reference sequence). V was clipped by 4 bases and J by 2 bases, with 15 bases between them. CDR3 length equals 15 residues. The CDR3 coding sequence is TGTGCCAGCAGTTGGGCCCTTGGGTACCCCTACGAGCAGTACTTC. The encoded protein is CASSWALGYPYEQYF.

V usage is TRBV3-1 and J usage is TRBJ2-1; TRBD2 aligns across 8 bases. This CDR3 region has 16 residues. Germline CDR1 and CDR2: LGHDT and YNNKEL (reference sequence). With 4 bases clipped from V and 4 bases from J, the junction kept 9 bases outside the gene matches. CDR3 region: CASSPGGGARYNEQFF. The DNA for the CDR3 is TGTGCCAGCAGCCCGGGAGGGGGGGCAAGGTACAATGAGCAGTTCTTC.

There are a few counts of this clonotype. CDR3 in DNA: TGTGCCAGCAGCTTTTCTAGCGGGGCAAACACCGGGGAGCTGTTTTTT. This sequence encodes CASSFSSGANTGELFF. This sequence joins TRBV7-2 and TRBJ2-2; 9 bases match TRBD2. V gave up 3 bases and J gave up 2 bases; unmatched junction bases: 4. The CDR3 runs to 16 residues. Germline CDR1 and CDR2: SGHTA and FQGNSA.

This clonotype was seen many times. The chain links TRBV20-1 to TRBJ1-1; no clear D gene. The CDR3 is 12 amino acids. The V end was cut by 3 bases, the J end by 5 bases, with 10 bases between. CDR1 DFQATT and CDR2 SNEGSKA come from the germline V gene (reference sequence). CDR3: CSASEELTEAFF. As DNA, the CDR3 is TGCAGTGCTAGCGAGGAGTTGACTGAAGCTTTCTTT.

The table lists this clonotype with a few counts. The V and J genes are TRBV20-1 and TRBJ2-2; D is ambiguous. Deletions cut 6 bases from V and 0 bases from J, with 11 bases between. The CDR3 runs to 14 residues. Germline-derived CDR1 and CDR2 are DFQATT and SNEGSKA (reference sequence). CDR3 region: CSATRSSNTGELFF. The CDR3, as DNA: TGCAGTGCCACCCGGTCATCGAACACCGGGGAGCTGTTTTTT.

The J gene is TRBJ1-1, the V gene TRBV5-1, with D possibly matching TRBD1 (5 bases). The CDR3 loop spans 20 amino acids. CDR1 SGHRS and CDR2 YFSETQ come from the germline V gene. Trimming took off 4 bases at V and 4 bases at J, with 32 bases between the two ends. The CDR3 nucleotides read TGCGCCAGCAGCGGGGGAGGACCAATTGTGGGGACGGGTTCGAGCACTGAAGCTTTCTTT. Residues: CASSGGGPIVGTGSSTEAFF.

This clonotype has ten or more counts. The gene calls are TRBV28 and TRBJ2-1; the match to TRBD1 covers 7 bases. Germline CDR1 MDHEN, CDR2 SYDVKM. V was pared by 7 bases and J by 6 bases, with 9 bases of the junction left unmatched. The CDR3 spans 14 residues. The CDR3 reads CASTGTDSPNEQFF. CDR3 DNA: TGTGCCAGCACCGGGACAGACTCACCCAATGAGCAGTTCTTC. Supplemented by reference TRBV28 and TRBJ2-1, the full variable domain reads DVKVTQSSRYLVKRTGEKVFLECVQDMDHENMFWYRQDPGLGLRLIYFSYDVKMKEKGDIPEGYSVSREKKERFSLILESASTNQTSMYLCASTGTDSPNEQFFGPGTRLTVL.

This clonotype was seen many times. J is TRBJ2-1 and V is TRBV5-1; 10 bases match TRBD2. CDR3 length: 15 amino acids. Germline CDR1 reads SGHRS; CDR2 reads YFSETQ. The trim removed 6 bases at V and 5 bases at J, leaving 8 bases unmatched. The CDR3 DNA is TGCGCCAGCAATCTCCTTCTAGCGGGAGACAATGAGCAGTTCTTC. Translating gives CASNLLLAGDNEQFF.

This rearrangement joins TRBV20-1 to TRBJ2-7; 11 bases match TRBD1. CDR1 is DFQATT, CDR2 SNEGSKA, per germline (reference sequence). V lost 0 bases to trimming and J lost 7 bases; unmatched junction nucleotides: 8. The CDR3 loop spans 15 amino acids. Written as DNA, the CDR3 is TGCAGTGCTAGAGATCTCAGGACAGGGGGCCGGGAGCAGTACTTC. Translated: CSARDLRTGGREQYF.

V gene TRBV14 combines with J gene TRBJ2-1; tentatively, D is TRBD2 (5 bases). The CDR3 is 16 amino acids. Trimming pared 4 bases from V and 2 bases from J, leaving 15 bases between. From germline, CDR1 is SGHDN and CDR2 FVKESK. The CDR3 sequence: CASSPPTPRAYNEQFF. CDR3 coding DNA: TGTGCCAGCAGCCCGCCTACCCCGCGGGCCTACAATGAGCAGTTCTTC.

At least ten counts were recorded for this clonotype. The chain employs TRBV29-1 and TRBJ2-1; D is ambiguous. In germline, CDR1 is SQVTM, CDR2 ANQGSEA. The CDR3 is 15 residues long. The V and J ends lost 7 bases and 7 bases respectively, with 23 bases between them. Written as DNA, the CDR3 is TGCAGCGGCGCCCCCGGGCCGATTCCCCAGAATGAGCAGTTCTTC. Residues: CSGAPGPIPQNEQFF.

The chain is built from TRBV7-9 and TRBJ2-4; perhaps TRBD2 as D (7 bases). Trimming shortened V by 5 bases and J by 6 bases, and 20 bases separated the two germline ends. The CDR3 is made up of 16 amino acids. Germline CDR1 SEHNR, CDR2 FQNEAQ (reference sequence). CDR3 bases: TGTGCCAGCAGCCTCCTGGGAGGGCCACAGGGAAACATTCAGTACTTC. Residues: CASSLLGGPQGNIQYF.

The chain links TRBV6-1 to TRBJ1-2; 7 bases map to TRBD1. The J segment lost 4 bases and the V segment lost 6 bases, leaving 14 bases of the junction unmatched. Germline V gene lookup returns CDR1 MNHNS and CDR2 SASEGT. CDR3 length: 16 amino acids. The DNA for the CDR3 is TGTGCCAGCAGCCTACAGGGGCTTTATCCACGCTATGGCTACACCTTC. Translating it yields CASSLQGLYPRYGYTF.

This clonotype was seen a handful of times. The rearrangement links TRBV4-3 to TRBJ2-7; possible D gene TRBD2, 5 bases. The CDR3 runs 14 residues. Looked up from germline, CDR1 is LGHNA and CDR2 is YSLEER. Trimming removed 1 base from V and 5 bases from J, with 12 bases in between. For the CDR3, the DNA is TGCGCCAGCAGCCAAGCTTGGGAGACCCACGAGCAGTACTTC. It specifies CASSQAWETHEQYF.

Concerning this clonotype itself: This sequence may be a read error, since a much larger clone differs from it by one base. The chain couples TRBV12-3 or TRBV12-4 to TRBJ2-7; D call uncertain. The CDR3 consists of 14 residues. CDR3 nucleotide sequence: TGTTCCAGCAGTTTCCCCGGACCGTCCTACGAGCAGTACTTC. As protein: CSSSFPGPSYEQYF.

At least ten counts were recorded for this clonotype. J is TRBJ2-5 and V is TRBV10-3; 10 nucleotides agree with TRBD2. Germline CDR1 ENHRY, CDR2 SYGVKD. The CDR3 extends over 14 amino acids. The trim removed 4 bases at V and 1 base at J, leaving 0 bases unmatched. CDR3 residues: CAISGTSGQETQYF. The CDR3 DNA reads TGTGCCATCAGTGGGACTAGCGGCCAAGAGACCCAGTACTTC.

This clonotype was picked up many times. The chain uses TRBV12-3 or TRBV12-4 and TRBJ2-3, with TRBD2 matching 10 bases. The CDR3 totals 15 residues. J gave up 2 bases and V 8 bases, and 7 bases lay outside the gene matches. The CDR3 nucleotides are TGTGCCAGCCGCAGGACTAGCGGAATCACAGATACGCAGTATTTT. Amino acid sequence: CASRRTSGITDTQYF.

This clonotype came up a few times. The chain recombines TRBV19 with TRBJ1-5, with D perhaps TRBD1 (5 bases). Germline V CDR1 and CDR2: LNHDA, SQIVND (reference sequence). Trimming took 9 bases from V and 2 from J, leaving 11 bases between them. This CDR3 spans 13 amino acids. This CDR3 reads CASRDVRNQPQHF. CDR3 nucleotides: TGTGCCAGCCGGGACGTACGCAATCAGCCCCAGCATTTT.

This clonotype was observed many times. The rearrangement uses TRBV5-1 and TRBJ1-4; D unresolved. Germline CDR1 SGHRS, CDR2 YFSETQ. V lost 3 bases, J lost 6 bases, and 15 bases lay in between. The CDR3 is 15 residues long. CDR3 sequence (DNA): TGCGCCAGCAGCTCCCAAACTCGGAGCCATGAAAAACTGTTTTTT. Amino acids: CASSSQTRSHEKLFF.

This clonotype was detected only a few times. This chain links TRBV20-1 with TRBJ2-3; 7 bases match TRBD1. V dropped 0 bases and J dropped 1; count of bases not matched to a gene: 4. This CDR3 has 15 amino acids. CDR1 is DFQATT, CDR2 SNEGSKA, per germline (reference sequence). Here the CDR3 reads CSARDWGTGTDTQYF. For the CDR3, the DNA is TGCAGTGCTAGAGATTGGGGGACAGGCACAGATACGCAGTATTTT.

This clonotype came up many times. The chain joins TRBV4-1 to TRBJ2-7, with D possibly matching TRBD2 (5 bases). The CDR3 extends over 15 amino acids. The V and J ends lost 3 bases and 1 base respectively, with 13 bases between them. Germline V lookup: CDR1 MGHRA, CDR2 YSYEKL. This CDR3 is CASSHPGAVSYEQYF. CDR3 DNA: TGCGCCAGCAGCCATCCCGGAGCGGTTTCCTACGAGCAGTACTTC.

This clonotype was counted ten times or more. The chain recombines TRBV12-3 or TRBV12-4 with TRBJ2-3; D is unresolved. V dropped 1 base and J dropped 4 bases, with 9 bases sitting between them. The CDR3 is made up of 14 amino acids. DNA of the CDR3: TGTGCCAGCAGTTTAGTCCTGGGTCCAGATACGCAGTATTTT. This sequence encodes CASSLVLGPDTQYF.

The CDR3 DNA is TGTGCCAGCAGCTTAAACGGTTTGGACAGGGCTAATGAAAAACTGTTTTTT. Amino acids: CASSLNGLDRANEKLFF. The chain couples TRBV11-2 to TRBJ1-4; TRBD1 aligns across 8 bases. Germline loops: CDR1 SGHAT, CDR2 FQNNGV. The CDR3 runs to 17 residues. The ends lost 2 bases at V and 3 bases at J; junction bases unmatched: 8.

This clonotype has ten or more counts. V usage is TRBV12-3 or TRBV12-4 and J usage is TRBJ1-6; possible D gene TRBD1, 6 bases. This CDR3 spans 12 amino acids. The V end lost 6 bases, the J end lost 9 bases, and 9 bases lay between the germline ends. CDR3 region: CASRWGLSPLHF. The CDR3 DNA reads TGTGCCAGCAGGTGGGGGCTTTCACCCCTCCACTTT.

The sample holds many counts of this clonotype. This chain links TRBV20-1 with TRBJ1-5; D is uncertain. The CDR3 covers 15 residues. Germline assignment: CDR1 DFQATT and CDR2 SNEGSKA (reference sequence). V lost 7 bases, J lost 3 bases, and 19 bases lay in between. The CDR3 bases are TGCAGTGTTAAGGCTTTCCGCAGCCTCAATCAGCCCCAGCATTTT. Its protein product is CSVKAFRSLNQPQHF.

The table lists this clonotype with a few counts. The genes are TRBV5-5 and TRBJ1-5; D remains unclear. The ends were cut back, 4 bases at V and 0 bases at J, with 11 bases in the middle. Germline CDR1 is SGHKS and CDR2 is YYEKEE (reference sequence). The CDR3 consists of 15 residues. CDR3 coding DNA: TGTGCCAGCAGCGTTGACCCGCATAGCAATCAGCCCCAGCATTTT. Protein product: CASSVDPHSNQPQHF.

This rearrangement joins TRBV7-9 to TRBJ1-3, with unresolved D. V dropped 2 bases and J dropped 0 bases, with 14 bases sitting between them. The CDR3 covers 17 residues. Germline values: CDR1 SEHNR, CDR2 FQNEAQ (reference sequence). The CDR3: CASSLSVLETSGNTIYF. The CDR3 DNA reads TGTGCCAGCAGCTTATCGGTATTGGAGACCTCTGGAAACACCATATATTTT.

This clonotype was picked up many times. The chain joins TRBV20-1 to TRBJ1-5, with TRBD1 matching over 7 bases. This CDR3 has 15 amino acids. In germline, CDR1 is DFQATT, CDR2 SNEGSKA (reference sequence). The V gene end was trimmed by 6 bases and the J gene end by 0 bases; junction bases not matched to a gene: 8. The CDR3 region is CSAQGVQYSNQPQHF. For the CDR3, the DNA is TGCAGTGCCCAGGGGGTTCAATATAGCAATCAGCCCCAGCATTTT.

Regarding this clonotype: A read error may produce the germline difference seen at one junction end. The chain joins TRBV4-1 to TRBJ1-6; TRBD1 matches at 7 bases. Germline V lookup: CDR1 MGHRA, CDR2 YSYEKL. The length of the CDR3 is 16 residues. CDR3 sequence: CASSQERGRGHSPLHF. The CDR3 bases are TGCGCCAGCAGCCAAGAAAGGGGGCGAGGGCATTCACCCCTACACTTT.

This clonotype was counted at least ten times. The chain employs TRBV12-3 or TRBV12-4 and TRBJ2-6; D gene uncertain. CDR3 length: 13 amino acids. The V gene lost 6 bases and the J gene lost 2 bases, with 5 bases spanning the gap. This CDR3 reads CASRSTGANVLTF. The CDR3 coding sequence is TGTGCCAGCAGATCTACTGGGGCCAACGTCCTGACTTTC.

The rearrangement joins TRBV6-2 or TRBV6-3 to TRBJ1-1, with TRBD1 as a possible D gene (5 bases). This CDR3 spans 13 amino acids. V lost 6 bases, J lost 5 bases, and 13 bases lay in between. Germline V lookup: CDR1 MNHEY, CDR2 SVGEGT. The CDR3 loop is CASREHRGTEAFF. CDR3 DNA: TGTGCCAGCAGGGAACATAGGGGTACTGAAGCTTTCTTT.